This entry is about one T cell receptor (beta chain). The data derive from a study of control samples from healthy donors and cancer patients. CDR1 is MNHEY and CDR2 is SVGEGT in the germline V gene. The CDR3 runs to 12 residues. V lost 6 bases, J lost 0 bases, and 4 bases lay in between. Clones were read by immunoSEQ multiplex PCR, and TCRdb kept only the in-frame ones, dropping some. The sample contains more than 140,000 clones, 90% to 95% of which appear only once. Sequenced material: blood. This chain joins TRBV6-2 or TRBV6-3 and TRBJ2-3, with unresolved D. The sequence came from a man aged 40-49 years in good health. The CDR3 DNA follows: TGTGCCAGCAGCCATAGCACAGATACGCAGTATTTT. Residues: CASSHSTDTQYF.